A selection of T cell receptor beta chains follows, all from one sample in a study of tumor-infiltrating lymphocytes in localized non-small cell lung cancer. The table came from immunoSEQ multiplex PCR; TCRdb's copy has only in-frame clones and leaves some out. The table includes 10,000 to 15,000 clones, around four fifths detected once. The sample consisted of uninvolved lung tissue not adjacent to the tumor. These receptors were collected from a human donor with non-small cell lung cancer. The CDR3 runs from the conserved cysteine through the conserved F or W. D genes are given only for firm matches. Clone size is given for some rows only: seen once, a few or many times, or a class if the clone is expanded.

>NA|TRBJ2-3|NA|TRBV7-6
TGTGCCAGCAGCTTAGCGTTGATAGATACGCAGTATTTT
CASSLALIDTQYF
>NA|TRBJ2-3|NA|TRBV12-5
TGTGCTAGTGGTTTAGGGGTTAGGGGCACAGATACGCAGTATTTT
CASGLGVRGTDTQYF
>NA|TRBJ2-2|NA|TRBV7-2
TGTGCCAGCAGCTTAGGGCAGTACACCGGGGAGCTGTTTTTT
CASSLGQYTGELFF
>once|TRBJ2-3|TRBD2|TRBV9
TGTGCCAGCAGCGTAGCGGGCGGGGGGGCTAGCACAGATACGCAGTATTTT
CASSVAGGGASTDTQYF
>once|TRBJ2-1|NA|TRBV4-1
TGCGCCAGCAGCCAACCAAGACTGGTTCGATCTTACAATGAGCAGTTCTTC
CASSQPRLVRSYNEQFF
>NA|TRBJ2-1|TRBD1|TRBV5-6
TGTGCCAGCAGCTTTGGGACAGGGGTGAATGAGCAGTTCTTC
CASSFGTGVNEQFF
>NA|TRBJ2-3|TRBD2|TRBV7-2
TGTGCCAGCAGCGCAATTCCTAGCGGGGGCACAGATACGCAGTATTTT
CASSAIPSGGTDTQYF
>once|TRBJ2-7|TRBD1|TRBV5-4
TGTGCCAGCAGCTTCAGGGGGCAGTGGTCCTACGAGCAGTACTTC
CASSFRGQWSYEQYF
>NA|TRBJ2-3|TRBD2|TRBV7-2
TGTGCCAGCAGCTTACTTGGCGGGGGGGCCACAGATACGCAGTATTTT
CASSLLGGGATDTQYF
>few|TRBJ2-1|TRBD2|TRBV5-8
TGTGCCAGCAGCCATTCCGGGACTAGCGGGGGGGGCAATGAGCAGTTCTTC
CASSHSGTSGGGNEQFF
>few|TRBJ1-4|TRBD1|TRBV14
TGTGCCAGCAGCCAAGCCTCGGACAGGGTTTCTGAAAAACTGTTTTTT
CASSQASDRVSEKLFF
>NA|TRBJ2-6|TRBD1|TRBV7-9
TGTGCCAGCAGCTCCCAAGAACAGGGGGCTGGGGCCAACGTCCTGACTTTC
CASSSQEQGAGANVLTF
>NA|TRBJ2-5|NA|TRBV6-1
TGTGCCAGCAGTGAAGCGCTTCAGGGGGCTAGCGGAGAGACCCAGTACTTC
CASSEALQGASGETQYF
>once|TRBJ2-7|TRBD1|TRBV7-9
TGTGCCGCCGGGACAGGATTAACCTACGAGCAGTACTTC
CAAGTGLTYEQYF
>NA|TRBJ1-2|NA|TRBV11-1
TGTGCCAGCAGCTTCACAAGCATGGGTTCGGGCACCTTC
CASSFTSMGSGTF
>NA|TRBJ1-4|NA|TRBV20-1
TGCAGTGCCAAAGTTTTAGAAAAACTGTTTTTT
CSAKVLEKLFF
>NA|TRBJ2-7|NA|TRBV12-5
TGTGCTAGTGGTTTAGGGGAAACCTACGAGCAGTACTTC
CASGLGETYEQYF
>NA|TRBJ2-3|NA|TRBV11-2
TGTGCCAGCAGCTCAGGGGGGGGAAATACGCAGTATTTT
CASSSGGGNTQYF
>NA|TRBJ2-1|NA|TRBV11-3
TGTGCCAGCAGCCCGACAGGGACTAAGAGCTCCTACAATGAGCAGTTCTTC
CASSPTGTKSSYNEQFF
>few|TRBJ1-4|TRBD1|TRBV19
TGTGCCAGTAGTCTACAGGGGGCAAAAGAAAAACTGTTTTTT
CASSLQGAKEKLFF
>NA|TRBJ1-2|NA|TRBV4-2
TGTGCCAGCAGCCAAGATGCTTACTCCGGCTATGGCTACACCTTC
CASSQDAYSGYGYTF
>NA|TRBJ2-7|TRBD1|TRBV2
TGTGCCAGCAGGACAGGGCACTCCTACGAGCAGTACTTC
CASRTGHSYEQYF
>NA|TRBJ2-1|NA|TRBV11-3
TGTGCCAGCAGCTTAGCTAGAAGGGGTGAGCAGTTCTTC
CASSLARRGEQFF
>NA|TRBJ1-2|NA|TRBV14
TGTGCCAGCAGCCATTATGACAGAAACTATGGCTACACCTTC
CASSHYDRNYGYTF
>NA|TRBJ2-3|TRBD2|TRBV7-2
TGTGCCAGCAGCTTAGCGATAGCGGGGGGGCAGTATTTT
CASSLAIAGGQYF
>once|TRBJ2-7|TRBD1|TRBV30
TGTGCCTGGAGTGTCCCGGGACAGGGCGCCGAGCAGTACTTC
CAWSVPGQGAEQYF
>NA|TRBJ1-5|TRBD1|TRBV4-3
TGCGCCAGCAGCCAAGGACTCGGGACAGGGGGCGGTCAGCCCCAGCATTTT
CASSQGLGTGGGQPQHF
>NA|TRBJ1-1|NA|TRBV5-1
TGCGCCAGCAGCCGTCAAACAGGGTTCGGCACTGAAGCTTTCTTT
CASSRQTGFGTEAFF
>NA|TRBJ2-5|TRBD2|TRBV2
TGTGCCAGCAGTGAAGCGCGCGGCGGGGGGGTAGCTGAGACCCAGTACTTC
CASSEARGGGVAETQYF
>NA|TRBJ2-3|TRBD2|TRBV11-3
TGTGCCAGCAGCCTCAGCGGGGGGGCCGCTGATACGCAGTATTTT
CASSLSGGAADTQYF
>NA|TRBJ2-6|NA|TRBV7-6
TGTGCCAGCAGCTTATTTCCAGGCTCTGGGGCCAACGTCCTGACTTTC
CASSLFPGSGANVLTF
>NA|TRBJ1-1|TRBD1|TRBV10-3
TGTGCCATCAGTGGACGGACAGGGCTGAACACTGAAGCTTTCTTT
CAISGRTGLNTEAFF
>medium-sized|TRBJ1-2|NA|TRBV4-2
TGTGCCAGCAGCCAGGAAGGGAGTCAGCAGGCGAATGGCTACACCTTC
CASSQEGSQQANGYTF
>NA|TRBJ1-1|NA|TRBV20-1
TGCAGTGCTAGGGCGAACACTGAAGCTTTCTTT
CSARANTEAFF
>large|TRBJ1-3|NA|TRBV10-3
TGTGCCATCAGTGAGGGGGTTTACTCTGGAAACACCATATATTTT
CAISEGVYSGNTIYF
>NA|TRBJ1-1|NA|TRBV7-2
TGTGCCAGCAGACCTAGACGGGGTTCCACTGAAGCTTTCTTT
CASRPRRGSTEAFF
>NA|TRBJ1-5|NA|TRBV30
TGTGCCTGGAGTGTAAACCTTAATCAGCCCCAGCATTTT
CAWSVNLNQPQHF
>NA|TRBJ2-7|TRBD1|TRBV7-7
TGTGCCAGCAGCTTCGGCAGGGGGAACCACGAGCAGTACTTC
CASSFGRGNHEQYF
>NA|TRBJ2-3|NA|TRBV7-2
TGTGCCAGCAGCTTAGACATCAGCGCTCGCACAGATACGCAGTATTTT
CASSLDISARTDTQYF
>few|TRBJ2-6|NA|TRBV6-5
TGTGCCAGCAGACCAGGGAGCTCTGGGGCCAACGTCCTGACTTTC
CASRPGSSGANVLTF
>NA|TRBJ2-1|TRBD2|TRBV5-1
TGCGCCAGCAGCCGCGGGGGGACCTCCTACAATGAGCAGTTCTTC
CASSRGGTSYNEQFF
>NA|TRBJ1-2|NA|TRBV19
TGTGCCAGTAGTATTATAAGGACAGACTATGGCTACACCTTC
CASSIIRTDYGYTF
>NA|TRBJ1-2|NA|TRBV5-8
TGTGCCAGCAGCTTTGAACGCCTAGCTAACTATGGCTACACCTTC
CASSFERLANYGYTF
>NA|TRBJ2-7|NA|TRBV7-2
TGTGCCAGCAGCTCGATAGGGGTTGGCGAGCAGTACTTC
CASSSIGVGEQYF
>NA|TRBJ1-2|NA|TRBV4-2
TGTGCCAGCAGCCAAGAGAAGAACAGTGCTAACTATGGCTACACCTTC
CASSQEKNSANYGYTF
>NA|TRBJ2-3|TRBD1|TRBV29-1
TGCAGCGTGGACAGGTCCGGCACAGATACGCAGTATTTT
CSVDRSGTDTQYF
>NA|TRBJ2-5|TRBD1|TRBV25-1
TGTGCCAGCAGTGAAATGGGACAGCAAGAGACCCAGTACTTC
CASSEMGQQETQYF
>NA|TRBJ1-4|TRBD1|TRBV30
TGTGCCTGGAGTGGGGGACAGGGGGATGAAAAACTGTTTTTT
CAWSGGQGDEKLFF
>once|TRBJ2-7|NA|TRBV29-1
TGCAGCGTTGCTACGGGACATGCCCACGAGCAGTACTTC
CSVATGHAHEQYF
>NA|TRBJ2-3|NA|TRBV6-5
TGTGCCAGCAGTTACTCGCGAGCGGTAAGGACAGATACGCAGTATTTT
CASSYSRAVRTDTQYF
>few|TRBJ1-2|NA|TRBV5-6
TGTGCCAGCAGCTTGTCGGGGAGTGTTCGGTATGGCTACACCTTC
CASSLSGSVRYGYTF
>NA|TRBJ1-2|NA|TRBV9
TGTGCCAGCAGCCCCGATTCTAACTATGGCTACACCTTC
CASSPDSNYGYTF
>NA|TRBJ1-5|TRBD1|TRBV12-5
TGTGCTAGTGGTGAGGACAGGGGGATAGGCAATCAGCCCCAGCATTTT
CASGEDRGIGNQPQHF
>few|TRBJ2-1|TRBD2|TRBV19
TGTGCCAGTAAGGGGACTAGCGGGCCGACGGGGCAGTTCTTC
CASKGTSGPTGQFF
>NA|TRBJ1-3|NA|TRBV21-1
TGTGCCAGCAGAAAAAACTCTGGAAACACCATATATTTT
CASRKNSGNTIYF